These 15 T cell receptor beta chains came from one sample sequenced in a study of blood T cell repertoires in COVID-19 (dated by TCRdb to about 2020). The library was prepared using the immunoSEQ multiplex PCR assay. TCRdb limited this immuneACCESS table to in-frame rearrangements with V and J called. A share of clones is missing; checked studies link under half to unresolved V genes, and the rest is unexplained. The sample records some 210,000 clones, 92% of which are singletons. Approximately 0.77% of the sample belongs to the ten largest clones. The sequenced material came from peripheral blood. The receptors were gathered from a man aged 55 to 70 with COVID-19, enrolled during active disease.

The chain couples TRBV5-1 to TRBJ1-1, with D unclear. Germline CDR1 is SGHRS and CDR2 is YFSETQ. CDR3 length equals 13 residues. Trimming removed 1 base at V and 1 base at J, with 5 bases between. CDR3 region: CASSLNRNTEAFF. The CDR3 bases are TGCGCCAGCAGCTTGAACAGGAACACTGAAGCTTTCTTT.

The chain carries TRBV14 and TRBJ2-7, with TRBD1 matching over 7 bases. The germline V gene has CDR1 SGHDN and CDR2 FVKESK. Trimming at V came to 3 bases and at J to 0 bases, leaving 5 bases not matched to a gene. CDR3 length equals 15 residues. The CDR3, as DNA: TGTGCCAGCAGCCACCGACAGGGTGGCTCCTACGAGCAGTACTTC. It codes for CASSHRQGGSYEQYF.

This rearrangement joins TRBV19 to TRBJ2-1; no clear D gene. Germline V lookup: CDR1 LNHDA, CDR2 SQIVND (reference sequence). The ends were cut back, 3 bases at V and 2 bases at J, with 8 bases in the middle. The CDR3 loop spans 14 amino acids. The CDR3 here is CASSISGAYNEQFF. CDR3 nucleotides: TGTGCCAGTAGTATTTCCGGAGCCTACAATGAGCAGTTCTTC.

This chain connects TRBV3-1 (or the pseudogene TRBV3-2) to TRBJ2-7; tentatively, D is TRBD1 (5 bases). Germline assignment: CDR1 LGHDT and CDR2 YNNKEL (reference sequence). V lost 3 bases, J lost 4 bases, and 13 bases lay in between. The CDR3 totals 14 residues. In nucleotides, the CDR3 is TGTGCCAGCAGCCACTCGGACAAACCTTACGAGCAGTACTTC. This gives the protein CASSHSDKPYEQYF.

J is TRBJ2-7 and V is TRBV29-1; 10 nucleotides align to TRBD1. This CDR3 region has 14 residues. Germline CDR1 is SQVTM and CDR2 is ANQGSEA. The trim removed 6 bases at V and 7 bases at J, leaving 12 bases unmatched. In nucleotides, the CDR3 is TGCAGCGTCAGGGACAGGGGAAGTGCGATGGAGCAGTACTTC. It yields the protein CSVRDRGSAMEQYF.

The genes are TRBV9 and TRBJ1-5; D remains unclear. The CDR3 loop spans 15 amino acids. CDR1 and CDR2 (germline): SGDLS, YYNGEE. Trimming stripped 2 bases from V and 1 base from J, with 10 bases between. The CDR3: CASSVDERSNQPQHF. The CDR3 nucleotides are TGTGCCAGCAGCGTCGACGAGAGGAGCAATCAGCCCCAGCATTTT.

CDR3 sequence: CASQPGDRGNSETQYF. CDR3 bases: TGCGCCAGCCAACCAGGAGACAGGGGGAATTCGGAGACCCAGTACTTC. This sequence joins TRBV5-1 and TRBJ2-5, with TRBD1 identical over 9 bases. Losses at the gene ends were 7 bases for V and 5 bases for J; bases not matched to a gene: 15. The CDR3 runs to 16 residues. The germline CDR1 and CDR2 sequences are SGHRS and YFSETQ.

This chain uses TRBV6-6 with TRBJ1-1, with 7 bases identical to TRBD1. The junction had 9 bases not matched to a gene; V was cut back by 5 bases and J by 6 bases. This CDR3 contains 14 residues. Germline values: CDR1 MNHNY, CDR2 SVGAGI (reference sequence). The CDR3 region has the DNA TGTGCCAGCAGTCAACTAACAGGGGCGGCTGAAGCTTTCTTT. Encoded protein: CASSQLTGAAEAFF.

The chain is built from TRBV7-9 and TRBJ2-7, with D possibly matching TRBD2 (5 bases). V was pared by 3 bases and J by 5 bases, with 17 bases between. Germline values: CDR1 SEHNR, CDR2 FQNEAQ (reference sequence). This CDR3 contains 15 residues. The CDR3 here is CASSFYNPRTHEQYF. DNA for the CDR3: TGTGCCAGCAGCTTTTACAACCCCAGGACTCACGAGCAGTACTTC.

The chain couples TRBV27 to TRBJ2-3; no definite D call. Trimming took 5 bases from V and 9 from J, leaving 18 bases between them. Germline CDR1 reads MNHEY; CDR2 reads SMNVEV (reference sequence). The CDR3 has 14 residues. The CDR3, as DNA: TGTGCCAGCAGTGCACGATCCACAGATCCGACGCAGTATTTT. Translating it yields CASSARSTDPTQYF.

The chain carries TRBV12-5 and TRBJ1-1; 7 bases fit TRBD1. The V and J ends lost 1 base and 0 bases, in that order; junction bases with no gene match: 8. Germline CDR1 is LGHNT and CDR2 is FRNRAP. The length of the CDR3 is 17 residues. CDR3 sequence: CASGLDLVTGLNTEAFF. The CDR3 DNA reads as TGTGCTAGTGGTTTGGACCTCGTGACAGGGTTGAACACTGAAGCTTTCTTT.

The V and J genes are TRBV5-6 and TRBJ1-1; a possible D gene is TRBD1 (6 bases). CDR3 length equals 13 residues. V shed 3 bases and J shed 3 bases, with 9 bases lying between them. The germline gives CDR1 SGHDT, CDR2 YYEEEE. The CDR3 reads CASSSGHYTEAFF. Written as DNA, the CDR3 is TGTGCCAGCAGCTCGGGACACTACACTGAAGCTTTCTTT.

The gene calls are TRBV5-1 and TRBJ1-1, with D possibly matching TRBD1 (5 bases). The germline V gene has CDR1 SGHRS and CDR2 YFSETQ. The V and J ends lost 0 bases and 6 bases respectively, with 9 bases between them. This CDR3 is built from 13 residues. DNA of the CDR3: TGCGCCAGCAGCTTGGAGACAGCTGCTGAAGCTTTCTTT. The encoded protein is CASSLETAAEAFF. Drawing the rest from reference TRBV5-1 and TRBJ1-1, the complete variable domain is KAGVTQTPRYLIKTRGQQVTLSCSPISGHRSVSWYQQTPGQGLQFLFEYFSETQRNKGNFPGRFSGRQFSNSRSEMNVSTLELGDSALYLCASSLETAAEAFFGQGTRLTVV.

This chain uses TRBV7-2 with TRBJ2-1, with D perhaps TRBD2 (5 bases). There are 13 residues in the CDR3. V lost 1 base to trimming and J lost 13 bases, with 14 bases between them. The germline CDR1 and CDR2 sequences are SGHTA and FQGNSA. The CDR3 DNA reads TGTGCCAGCAGCTTAGATTGGACTCGGAGACAGTTCTTC. It is translated as CASSLDWTRRQFF.

V and J are TRBV29-1 and TRBJ1-3; D not certain. There are 12 residues in the CDR3. The V end was cut by 5 bases, the J end by 5 bases, with 10 bases between. Germline V lookup: CDR1 SQVTM, CDR2 ANQGSEA. As DNA, the CDR3 is TGCAGCGTTCGTGGCAGTAGAAACACCATATATTTT. Protein product: CSVRGSRNTIYF. Full variable domain (remainder filled in from reference TRBV29-1 and TRBJ1-3): SAVISQKPSRDICQRGTSLTIQCQVDSQVTMMFWYRQQPGQSLTLIATANQGSEATYESGFVIDKFPISRPNLTFSTLTVSNMSPEDSSIYLCSVRGSRNTIYFGEGSWLTVV.